The sequence of this TCR beta chain was determined in a study of shared clonotypes between healthy human individuals. Study results and limitations: Four donors held about 5% of naive CD4 clonotypes in common.

Clones were read by immunoSEQ multiplex PCR, and TCRdb kept only the in-frame ones, dropping some. The table records millions of clones, 85% to 95% of them present only once. As to this clone: The antigen remains unidentified.

The TCR sequence derives from a man aged 18 to 29 in good health. Specimen: naive CD4+ T cells sorted from blood. This sample's subset: CD45RA+ positively selected.

The DNA of the CDR3 is TGTGCCAGCACCCTACCGGGCACTGAGACCCAGTACTTC. Amino acids: CASTLPGTETQYF. The chain employs TRBV6-6 and TRBJ2-5; D gene uncertain. Trimming removed 7 bases from V and 5 bases from J, with 14 bases in between. From germline, CDR1 is MNHNY and CDR2 SVGAGI (reference sequence). This CDR3 region has 13 residues.